One sample yielded the 32 T cell receptor beta chains listed below, sequenced in a study of beta chain features in type 1 diabetes. Study outcomes and limitations: Shortening that was moderate but significant affected the TCRB CDR3s of Type 1 diabetes patients in all four CD4+ subsets.

The whole isolated RNA underwent reverse transcription, so sequencing captured expressed TCRB transcripts. Only in-frame clones appear in the TCRdb table, and some are missing; sequencing was by immunoSEQ multiplex PCR. The table lists hundreds of thousands of clones, over 12% of them singletons. No antigen has been identified for these receptors. Sequenced input: naive CD4+ T cells from blood. These TCRs come from a man younger than 30 with type 1 diabetes.

The V call is TRBV6-5, the J call TRBJ2-3; D is perhaps TRBD1 or TRBD2 (5 bases each). V lost 2 bases and J lost 4, with 10 bases in between. Germline V gives CDR1 MNHEY, CDR2 SVGAGI. The CDR3 contains 14 residues. Here the CDR3 DNA reads TGTGCCAGCAGTTACCTAGGGGAGTCAGATACGCAGTATTTT. Its translation is CASSYLGESDTQYF.

The J gene is TRBJ1-1, the V gene TRBV2; D is perhaps TRBD1 (5 bases). Germline CDR1 reads SNHLY; CDR2 reads FYNNEI. This CDR3 has 16 amino acids. V was clipped by 1 base and J by 0 bases, with 12 bases between them. CDR3 loop: CASSEDLWGVNTEAFF. The DNA for the CDR3 is TGTGCCAGCAGTGAAGATCTGTGGGGGGTGAACACTGAAGCTTTCTTT.

The J gene is TRBJ2-1, the V gene TRBV1; the D call in the table, TRBD2, was not verified against the DNA. TRBV1 is reported as a pseudogene. This CDR3 is built from 16 residues. The CDR3, as DNA: TGCACCAGCAGCCAAGATTTGCCTAGCCGATTAAATGAGCAGTTCTTC. Translation gives CTSSQDLPSRLNEQFF.

There are a few counts of this clone. At the DNA level, this CDR3 is encoded by other sequences in the same sample as well. V and J are TRBV29-1 and TRBJ1-5, with no clear D. The germline gives CDR1 SQVTM, CDR2 ANQGSEA. The CDR3 totals 12 residues. The V end lost 4 bases, the J end lost 2 bases, and 6 bases lay between the germline ends. CDR3 in DNA: TGCAGCGTTGGAGGAGGCAATCAGCCCCAGCATTTT. It codes for CSVGGGNQPQHF.

In this sample, this clone turned up a few times. This chain connects TRBV25-1 to TRBJ2-5; tentatively, D is TRBD2 (6 bases). The germline V and J ends were trimmed by 1 base and 5 bases, with 23 bases remaining between them. The CDR3 runs 18 residues. Germline CDR1 is MGHDK and CDR2 is SYGVNS. In nucleotides, the CDR3 is TGTGCCAGCAGTGAATTCCCCACGGGGGACCACCAAGCGGAGACCCAGTACTTC. The encoded protein is CASSEFPTGDHQAETQYF.

The CDR3 coding sequence is TGTGCCAGCAGTTCCGGAATAAACATTCAGTACTTC. Encoded protein: CASSSGINIQYF. The chain carries TRBV28 and TRBJ2-4; D is ambiguous. Between the trimmed V and J ends, which lost 4 bases and 6 bases, there was a span of 7 bases. The CDR3 loop spans 12 amino acids. The germline CDR1 and CDR2 sequences are MDHEN and SYDVKM.

The CDR3 region has the DNA TGTGCCAGCTCACCATCCAAGACCGGGACAGGGTTCAATGAGCAGTTCTTC. Encoded protein: CASSPSKTGTGFNEQFF. The V and J genes are TRBV18 and TRBJ2-1; 9 positions match TRBD1. The V segment lost 2 bases and the J segment 6 bases; nucleotides outside the gene matches: 11. The CDR3 totals 17 residues. The germline V gene has CDR1 KGHSH and CDR2 LQKENI.

In DNA, the CDR3 is TGTGCCAGCAGTTTATCGGGCATGGGGAACACTGAAGCTTTCTTT. It specifies CASSLSGMGNTEAFF. This chain joins TRBV28 and TRBJ1-1; D is unclear. Germline V gene lookup returns CDR1 MDHEN and CDR2 SYDVKM. The CDR3 contains 15 residues. V gave up 1 base and J gave up 1 base, with 10 bases separating them.

This clone was picked up a small number of times. At one end the junction does not follow the germline gene, possibly because of a read error. This CDR3 reads CASSPGLQMDTGELFF. DNA of the CDR3: TGTGCTAGCAGCCCGGGACTCCAGATGGACACCGGGGAGCTGTTTTTT. This chain links TRBV7-7 with TRBJ2-2; the D gene is possibly TRBD2 (6 bases). CDR3 length: 16 amino acids. Germline V gene sequence: CDR1 SSHAT, CDR2 FNYEAQ (reference sequence). Using reference TRBV7-7 and TRBJ2-2 for the parts outside the CDR3, the full variable domain is GAGVSQSPRYKVTKRGQDVTLRCDPISSHATLYWYQQALGQGPEFLTYFNYEAQPDKSGLPSDRFSAERPEGSISTLTIQRTEQRDSAMYRCASSPGLQMDTGELFFGEGSRLTVL.

This clone occurred a few times. The V and J genes are TRBV7-2 and TRBJ2-3; 8 bases are shared with TRBD2. V shed 8 bases and J 2 bases; nucleotides not matched to a gene: 6. CDR1 is SGHTA, CDR2 FQGNSA, per germline. The CDR3 sequence is 14 residues long. The CDR3 region is CASGAGAHTDTQYF. CDR3 coding DNA: TGTGCCAGCGGAGCGGGGGCCCACACAGATACGCAGTATTTT.

This clone was observed a few times. V is TRBV5-1 and J is TRBJ2-7; unclear D gene. Germline V gene lookup returns CDR1 SGHRS and CDR2 YFSETQ. The V and J ends lost 0 bases and 0 bases respectively, with 7 bases between them. CDR3 length: 14 residues. CDR3 DNA: TGCGCCAGCAGCTTGGACGGGTACTCCTACGAGCAGTACTTC. This encodes CASSLDGYSYEQYF.

CDR3 in DNA: TGTGCCATCAGTCCGGGACTAGCGGGCGACGAGCAGTACTTC. It is translated as CAISPGLAGDEQYF. The V and J genes are TRBV10-3 and TRBJ2-7; 12 bases align to TRBD2. The CDR3 length is 14 residues. The V gene end was trimmed by 5 bases and the J gene end by 5 bases; junction bases not matched to a gene: 4. CDR1 and CDR2 from the germline V gene are ENHRY and SYGVKD.

V gene TRBV7-2 combines with J gene TRBJ2-5; D assignment may be TRBD1 or TRBD2 (5 bases each). Germline CDR1 SGHTA, CDR2 FQGNSA. The ends were cut back, 5 bases at V and 5 bases at J, with 15 bases in the middle. The CDR3 is 14 residues long. The CDR3, as DNA: TGTGCCAGCAGCCGGGGACGCCTGGGGGAGACCCAGTACTTC. This sequence encodes CASSRGRLGETQYF. The complete variable domain, with remaining parts taken from reference TRBV7-2 and TRBJ2-5, reads GAGVSQSPSNKVTEKGKDVELRCDPISGHTALYWYRQSLGQGLEFLIYFQGNSAPDKSGLPSDRFSAERTGGSVSTLTIQRTQQEDSAVYLCASSRGRLGETQYFGPGTRLLVL.

This clone was picked up a small number of times. This chain uses TRBV7-9 with TRBJ2-1; no clear D. Trimming took off 1 base at V and 6 bases at J, with 7 bases between the two ends. CDR1 and CDR2 (germline): SEHNR, FQNEAQ (reference sequence). The CDR3 has 13 amino acids. DNA of the CDR3: TGTGCCAGCAGCTTAGAGGAGCGCAATGAGCAGTTCTTC. Translated, it gives CASSLEERNEQFF.

V gene TRBV7-9 combines with J gene TRBJ2-1, with 12 bases aligning to TRBD2. After removal of 5 bases from V and 9 bases from J, the junction contained 8 bases not matched to a gene. Germline assignment: CDR1 SEHNR and CDR2 FQNEAQ (reference sequence). This CDR3 has 15 residues. CDR3 in amino acids: CASSPGLAGSGEQFF. CDR3 in DNA: TGTGCCAGCAGCCCTGGACTAGCGGGATCCGGTGAGCAGTTCTTC.

This clone was detected only a few times. The CDR3 loop reads CASSDPTKGLYEQYF. CDR3 nucleotides: TGTGCCAGCAGTGACCCGACCAAGGGCCTTTACGAGCAGTACTTC. V gene TRBV6-4 combines with J gene TRBJ2-7; D is unresolved. Germline loops: CDR1 MRHNA, CDR2 SNTAGT. The CDR3 consists of 15 residues. V lost 2 bases and J lost 4, with 15 bases in between.

The chain joins TRBV27 to TRBJ2-1, with D unresolved. V lost 3 bases to trimming and J lost 0 bases, with 9 bases between them. The CDR3 is 15 residues long. Germline V lookup: CDR1 MNHEY, CDR2 SMNVEV (reference sequence). The CDR3: CASSFFVSSYNEQFF. CDR3 nucleotide sequence: TGTGCCAGCAGTTTCTTTGTTAGCTCCTACAATGAGCAGTTCTTC.

The chain uses TRBV7-9 and TRBJ1-5; no clear D gene. The V gene lost 5 bases and the J gene lost 4 bases, with 12 bases spanning the gap. Germline V gene lookup returns CDR1 SEHNR and CDR2 FQNEAQ (reference sequence). The CDR3 consists of 14 residues. The CDR3 nucleotides are TGTGCCAGCAGCCGAACGAATGGGAATCAGCCCCAGCATTTT. This codes for CASSRTNGNQPQHF.

For the CDR3, the DNA is TGTGCCAGCAGCTTACCAGCGGGCACAGATACGCAGTATTTT. It codes for CASSLPAGTDTQYF. This chain joins TRBV7-9 and TRBJ2-3; D might be TRBD2 (5 bases). Per the germline V gene, CDR1 is SEHNR and CDR2 is FQNEAQ (reference sequence). The CDR3 contains 14 residues. Trimming left V 2 bases short and J 1 base short, with 7 bases between.

The chain is built from TRBV11-3 and TRBJ2-2, with 7 bases lining up with TRBD1. The germline V gene has CDR1 SGHNT and CDR2 YENEEA. CDR3 length: 17 amino acids. V was clipped by 0 bases and J by 4 bases; unmatched bases: 8. The CDR3 nucleotides are TGTGCCAGCAGCTTAGATTATAGGACAGGTGCCACCGGGGAGCTGTTTTTT. Protein product: CASSLDYRTGATGELFF.

This chain joins TRBV5-4 and TRBJ2-1, with 11 bases fitting TRBD2. This CDR3 spans 19 amino acids. Trimming removed 4 bases from V and 3 bases from J; junction bases left unmatched: 15. The V gene's germline CDR1 is SGHNT and CDR2 YYREEE (reference sequence). The CDR3 DNA reads TGTGCCAGCAGCCTCCGAGCAATACTAGCGGGGGTAATCTACAATGAGCAGTTCTTC. This translates into CASSLRAILAGVIYNEQFF.

V and J are TRBV29-1 and TRBJ2-7, with D possibly matching TRBD2 (7 bases). The CDR3 has 15 amino acids. V was pared by 3 bases and J by 6 bases, with 21 bases between. From germline, CDR1 is SQVTM and CDR2 ANQGSEA. CDR3 nucleotides: TGCAGCGTTGATGCGGGGGCAAGTAACCCTAGCGAGCAGTACTTC. The encoded protein is CSVDAGASNPSEQYF.

The chain combines TRBV11-2 with TRBJ2-5, with a tentative D call TRBD2 (5 bases). Trimming left V 2 bases short and J 0 bases short, with 7 bases between. The CDR3 has 14 residues. Germline CDR1 SGHAT, CDR2 FQNNGV. The CDR3 coding sequence is TGTGCCAGCAGCTTATCGGGGTACCAAGAGACCCAGTACTTC. As protein: CASSLSGYQETQYF.

The chain uses TRBV5-1 and TRBJ2-1; tentative D call: TRBD1 (6 bases). Trimming removed 0 bases at V and 5 bases at J, with 15 bases between. The CDR3 length is 16 residues. Germline-derived CDR1 and CDR2 are SGHRS and YFSETQ. The CDR3 DNA reads as TGCGCCAGCAGCTTGGAAGCAGGGGTCGCCAACAATGAGCAGTTCTTC. Amino acid sequence: CASSLEAGVANNEQFF. The full variable domain, its missing parts supplied by reference TRBV5-1 and TRBJ2-1, is KAGVTQTPRYLIKTRGQQVTLSCSPISGHRSVSWYQQTPGQGLQFLFEYFSETQRNKGNFPGRFSGRQFSNSRSEMNVSTLELGDSALYLCASSLEAGVANNEQFFGPGTRLTVL.

The V call is TRBV28, the J call TRBJ1-5; the D is unclear. CDR3 size: 14 residues. With 7 bases removed from V and 7 bases from J, the gap between germline ends came to 17 bases. Germline CDR1 reads MDHEN; CDR2 reads SYDVKM. The chain's CDR3 is CASNGDLIRQPQHF. The CDR3 DNA sequence: TGTGCCAGCAACGGAGACTTAATAAGGCAGCCCCAGCATTTT.

The chain uses TRBV6-5 and TRBJ2-7; maybe TRBD2 (6 bases). This CDR3 is 13 amino acids long. Germline V CDR1 and CDR2: MNHEY, SVGAGI. The V gene lost 5 bases and the J gene lost 12 bases, with 20 bases spanning the gap. CDR3 bases: TGTGCCAGCAGTCAGCGGGCGTTGGCGGCGCGGTACTTC. Translated: CASSQRALAARYF.

This clone was seen only a few times. V gene TRBV30 combines with J gene TRBJ1-2, with 7 bases aligning to TRBD1. In germline, CDR1 is GTSNPN, CDR2 SVGIG (reference sequence). The CDR3 covers 14 residues. CDR3 in DNA: TGTGCTTGGGACAGACCACTCCGCTTCTATGGCTACACCTTC. It specifies CAWDRPLRFYGYTF.

This clone was seen only a few times. The genes are TRBV2 and TRBJ2-7; no clear D. Germline lookup yields CDR1 SNHLY and CDR2 FYNNEI. This CDR3 has 12 amino acids. With 2 bases removed from V and 7 bases from J, the gap between germline ends came to 9 bases. The CDR3 loop is CASSERSREQYF. Here the CDR3 DNA reads TGTGCCAGCAGTGAAAGGAGCCGGGAGCAGTACTTC.

This clone was detected only a few times. This chain uses TRBV28 with TRBJ1-2; tentative D call: TRBD1 (6 bases). Trimming cost V 7 bases and J 8 bases, with 23 bases left between them. The germline gives CDR1 MDHEN, CDR2 SYDVKM. CDR3 length: 15 residues. CDR3 residues: CASTETVLGARGYTF. CDR3 DNA: TGTGCCAGCACAGAAACGGTTTTGGGGGCAAGAGGCTACACCTTC.

This clone showed up just a few times. J is TRBJ2-1 and V is TRBV4-3, with TRBD1 identical over 8 bases. Per the germline V gene, CDR1 is LGHNA and CDR2 is YSLEER. This CDR3 region has 16 residues. The ends lost 1 base at V and 5 bases at J; junction bases unmatched: 7. CDR3 region: CASSQVGTGRDNEQFF. The CDR3, as DNA: TGCGCCAGCAGCCAAGTAGGGACAGGTCGAGACAATGAGCAGTTCTTC.

This clone has just a few counts. Additional DNA sequences in this sample encode the identical CDR3. The V call is TRBV7-2, the J call TRBJ2-5; D is unclear. The V end lost 0 bases, the J end lost 1 base, and 0 bases lay between the germline ends. Germline lookup yields CDR1 SGHTA and CDR2 FQGNSA. The CDR3 covers 12 residues. The CDR3 sequence: CASSLAQETQYF. CDR3 sequence (DNA): TGTGCCAGCAGCTTAGCCCAAGAGACCCAGTACTTC.

This clone was recorded a few times. The J gene is TRBJ2-1, the V gene TRBV7-2; D ambiguous. This CDR3 contains 14 residues. The ends were cut back, 5 bases at V and 5 bases at J, with 13 bases in the middle. Germline V gives CDR1 SGHTA, CDR2 FQGNSA. The CDR3 DNA reads as TGTGCCAGCAGCCCTCGTTACACCGACAATGAGCAGTTCTTC. Protein sequence: CASSPRYTDNEQFF.